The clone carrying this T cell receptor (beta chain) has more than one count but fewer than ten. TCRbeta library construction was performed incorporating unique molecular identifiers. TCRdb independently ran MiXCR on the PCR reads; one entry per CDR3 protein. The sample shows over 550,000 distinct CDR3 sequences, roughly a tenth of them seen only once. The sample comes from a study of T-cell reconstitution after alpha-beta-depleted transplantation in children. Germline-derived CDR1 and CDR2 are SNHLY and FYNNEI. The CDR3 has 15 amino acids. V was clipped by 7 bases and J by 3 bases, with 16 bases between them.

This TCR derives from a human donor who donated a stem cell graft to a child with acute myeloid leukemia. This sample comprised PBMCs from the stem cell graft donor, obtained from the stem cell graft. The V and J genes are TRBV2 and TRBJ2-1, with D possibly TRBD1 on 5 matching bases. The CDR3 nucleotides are TGTGCCAGCACTCCGACAAGGGGCATCTACAATGAGCAGTTCTTC. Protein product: CASTPTRGIYNEQFF.